A single sample gave rise to the 31 T cell receptor beta chains below, sequenced in a study of blood T cell repertoires in COVID-19. The method was immunoSEQ multiplex PCR; TCRdb's version includes in-frame clones alone and lacks a portion of them. The top ten clones hold roughly 2.2% of a sample with over 75,000 clones, approximately 90% of them seen once. Sequencing was done on a sample of peripheral blood. The receptors originated from a human donor with active COVID-19. The donor label of this sample is uncertain.

The chain employs TRBV7-3 and TRBJ2-3; unclear D gene. The CDR3 length is 12 residues. V was cut by 3 bases and J by 8 bases, with 9 bases left in between. The germline gives CDR1 SGHTA, CDR2 FQGTGA. This CDR3 is CASSFGAGTQYF. The CDR3 DNA follows: TGTGCCAGCAGCTTTGGAGCTGGTACGCAGTATTTT.

V gene TRBV13 combines with J gene TRBJ1-6, with D perhaps TRBD1 (6 bases). Trimming shortened V by 7 bases and J by 10 bases, and 14 bases separated the two germline ends. The V gene's germline CDR1 is PRHDT and CDR2 FYEKMQ (reference sequence). The CDR3 extends over 13 amino acids. CDR3 amino acids: CASTLTGKSPLHF. In nucleotides, the CDR3 is TGTGCCAGCACCCTAACAGGGAAATCACCCCTCCACTTT.

The chain joins TRBV12-3 or TRBV12-4 to TRBJ2-3; D is uncertain. This CDR3 is built from 13 residues. V lost 6 bases and J lost 3, with 10 bases in between. CDR3 in amino acids: CASSLRWTDTQYF. CDR3 DNA sequence: TGTGCCAGCAGCCTCAGGTGGACAGATACGCAGTATTTT.

This clone was found once. The V and J genes are TRBV2 and TRBJ2-5; TRBD2 might be the D (6 bases). Germline V gene lookup returns CDR1 SNHLY and CDR2 FYNNEI. The CDR3 runs 13 residues. V shed 2 bases and J shed 6 bases, with 10 bases lying between them. CDR3 residues: CASSESRGKTQYF. CDR3 bases: TGTGCCAGCAGTGAATCGCGGGGAAAGACCCAGTACTTC.

This chain joins TRBV7-9 and TRBJ1-4, with a weak D call TRBD1 (5 bases). Germline CDR1 reads SEHNR; CDR2 reads FQNEAQ (reference sequence). The V end was cut by 5 bases, the J end by 3 bases, with 13 bases between. The length of the CDR3 is 15 residues. In nucleotides, the CDR3 is TGTGCCAGCAGCCAAAAAGGGGCCCCTAATGAAAAACTGTTTTTT. Protein sequence: CASSQKGAPNEKLFF. The full variable domain, with the rest looked up from reference TRBV7-9 and TRBJ1-4, is DTGVSQNPRHKITKRGQNVTFRCDPISEHNRLYWYRQTLGQGPEFLTYFQNEAQLEKSRLLSDRFSAERPKGSFSTLEIQRTEQGDSAMYLCASSQKGAPNEKLFFGSGTQLSVL.

This clone showed up just a few times. The V and J genes are TRBV4-1 and TRBJ1-2; no definite D call. Trimming pared 4 bases from V and 6 bases from J, leaving 12 bases between. Per the germline V gene, CDR1 is MGHRA and CDR2 is YSYEKL. CDR3 length: 13 amino acids. For the CDR3, the DNA is TGCGCCAGCAGCCCCCTCGACGGGGATGGCTACACCTTC. Residues: CASSPLDGDGYTF.

V usage is TRBV29-1 and J usage is TRBJ2-7; TRBD1 agrees at 9 bases. With V trimmed by 4 bases and J by 5 bases, 6 bases remained unmatched. The germline V gene encodes CDR1 SQVTM and CDR2 ANQGSEA. This CDR3 has 13 residues. The CDR3 here is CSVGDREGHEQYF. In nucleotides, the CDR3 is TGCAGCGTTGGGGACAGGGAAGGCCACGAGCAGTACTTC.

V and J are TRBV6-1 and TRBJ1-4; 7 bases are shared with TRBD1. The germline V gene has CDR1 MNHNS and CDR2 SASEGT. The CDR3 is 15 amino acids. Germline trimming cut 2 bases from V and 8 bases from J; bases unmatched to any gene: 8. The CDR3 nucleotides read TGTGCCAGCAGTGAATTGGGCAGGGGGGACGAAAAACTGTTTTTT. This codes for CASSELGRGDEKLFF.

This rearrangement joins TRBV6-5 to TRBJ2-7; D unclear. CDR3 size: 11 residues. Trimming removed 1 base at V and 5 bases at J, with 3 bases between. CDR1 and CDR2 (germline): MNHEY, SVGAGI. The CDR3 region is CASSYFDEQYF. The CDR3, as DNA: TGTGCCAGCAGTTACTTCGACGAGCAGTACTTC.

The chain is built from TRBV2 and TRBJ1-3; maybe TRBD1 (5 bases). The V end was cut by 5 bases, the J end by 8 bases, with 19 bases between. Germline-derived CDR1 and CDR2 are SNHLY and FYNNEI. The CDR3 consists of 15 residues. CDR3 in DNA: TGTGCCAGCAGTCTTCTCTTAACTCTAGGGGACACCATATATTTT. Protein sequence: CASSLLLTLGDTIYF.

The gene calls are TRBV5-1 and TRBJ2-7, with a tentative D call TRBD2 (6 bases). The CDR3 has 15 amino acids. With 0 bases removed from V and 5 bases from J, the gap between germline ends came to 15 bases. Germline V gene data show CDR1 as SGHRS and CDR2 as YFSETQ. CDR3 DNA sequence: TGCGCCAGCAGCTTGGGAACGGGGGTTCGCCACGAGCAGTACTTC. Translation: CASSLGTGVRHEQYF.

The CDR3: CASSLDRGNTEAFF. In nucleotides, the CDR3 is TGTGCCAGCAGCTTGGATAGGGGGAACACTGAAGCTTTCTTT. The chain carries TRBV5-4 and TRBJ1-1, with D possibly TRBD1 on 5 matching bases. V was clipped by 0 bases and J by 1 base, with 7 bases between them. CDR1 is SGHNT, CDR2 YYREEE, per germline (reference sequence). CDR3 length: 14 residues.

The chain uses TRBV7-9 and TRBJ2-7, with D possibly being TRBD1 (7 bases). V shed 1 base and J shed 4 bases, with 11 bases lying between them. CDR1 is SEHNR and CDR2 is FQNEAQ in the germline V gene (reference sequence). The CDR3 runs 14 residues. The CDR3 nucleotides read TGTGCCAGCAGCTTAGGGGCAGGGGGGTACGAGCAGTACTTC. Encoded protein: CASSLGAGGYEQYF.

The V call is TRBV13, the J call TRBJ2-1, with TRBD1 matching over 10 bases. The trim removed 5 bases at V and 7 bases at J, leaving 11 bases unmatched. In germline, CDR1 is PRHDT, CDR2 FYEKMQ (reference sequence). The CDR3 totals 16 residues. CDR3 DNA sequence: TGTGCCAGCAGCCTACATGACAGGGGGCTAACGAATGAGCAGTTCTTC. Protein product: CASSLHDRGLTNEQFF.

The V call is TRBV19, the J call TRBJ2-2; TRBD1 might be the D (6 bases). V was cut by 4 bases and J by 3 bases, with 9 bases left in between. Germline V gives CDR1 LNHDA, CDR2 SQIVND (reference sequence). CDR3 length equals 14 residues. CDR3 coding DNA: TGTGCCAGTAGTAGGGGGCTGTACACCGGGGAGCTGTTTTTT. Translating it yields CASSRGLYTGELFF.

The V call is TRBV29-1, the J call TRBJ1-1, with 8 nucleotides matching TRBD1. V gave up 3 bases and J gave up 1 base; unmatched junction bases: 4. The CDR3 is made up of 14 amino acids. Germline assignment: CDR1 SQVTM and CDR2 ANQGSEA. The CDR3 DNA reads TGCAGCGTTGACCTCGGACAGGGGAACACTGAAGCTTTCTTT. Translating it yields CSVDLGQGNTEAFF.

The V and J genes are TRBV10-3 and TRBJ2-2; possibly TRBD2 for D (6 bases). This CDR3 contains 14 residues. Germline CDR1 reads ENHRY; CDR2 reads SYGVKD. Trimming took off 9 bases at V and 7 bases at J, with 18 bases between the two ends. The CDR3 bases are TGTGCCATTCTATCGATGGGTAGCGGCGGGGAGCTGTTTTTT. It is translated as CAILSMGSGGELFF.

This CDR3 reads CASSASPGTGGGDTQYF. CDR3 bases: TGCGCCAGCAGCGCTAGCCCCGGGACAGGGGGCGGGGATACGCAGTATTTT. The chain joins TRBV5-1 to TRBJ2-3; 12 bases agree with TRBD1. Per the germline V gene, CDR1 is SGHRS and CDR2 is YFSETQ. V lost 4 bases and J lost 6; bases outside the gene matches: 12. CDR3 size: 17 residues.

This clone was seen a single time. V and J are TRBV5-5 and TRBJ1-6; 7 bases are shared with TRBD1. The J segment lost 7 bases and the V segment lost 4 bases, leaving 5 bases of the junction unmatched. CDR1 is SGHKS and CDR2 is YYEKEE in the germline V gene (reference sequence). This CDR3 has 14 residues. CDR3 in amino acids: CASSGDRENSPLHF. The CDR3 nucleotides are TGTGCCAGCAGCGGGGACAGAGAGAATTCACCCCTCCACTTT.

With respect to this clone: A read error may account for a junction end that differs from germline. This same CDR3 is encoded by further DNA sequences in the sample. The chain uses TRBV29-1 and TRBJ1-5; 9 nucleotides align to TRBD1. From germline, CDR1 is SQVTM and CDR2 ANQGSEA. The CDR3 loop spans 14 amino acids. This CDR3 reads CSVGTGSSNQPQHF. The CDR3 DNA is TGTAGCGTTGGGACAGGGAGTAGCAATCAGCCCCAGCATTTT.

J is TRBJ1-4 and V is TRBV7-9; 7 bases agree with TRBD1. CDR1 and CDR2 from the germline V gene are SEHNR and FQNEAQ (reference sequence). The CDR3 contains 15 residues. The trim removed 1 base at V and 8 bases at J, leaving 7 bases unmatched. CDR3 sequence: CASSLGQRQGEKLFF. Written as DNA, the CDR3 is TGTGCCAGCAGCTTAGGGCAGCGACAGGGAGAAAAACTGTTTTTT.

The genes are TRBV5-1 and TRBJ1-6; 9 bases agree with TRBD1. Germline V gene sequence: CDR1 SGHRS, CDR2 YFSETQ. V lost 0 bases, J lost 6 bases, and 7 bases stayed unmatched. This CDR3 has 17 residues. The chain's CDR3 is CASSLAGGQGPNSPLHF. The CDR3 DNA reads TGCGCCAGCAGCTTGGCCGGCGGACAGGGGCCTAATTCACCCCTCCACTTT.

The chain joins TRBV11-2 to TRBJ1-1, with a tentative D call TRBD1 (6 bases). Germline CDR1 SGHAT, CDR2 FQNNGV. CDR3 length equals 12 residues. V gave up 5 bases and J gave up 5 bases, with 9 bases separating them. The DNA for the CDR3 is TGTGCCAGCAGCCCCGACAGGACTGAAGCTTTCTTT. Amino acid sequence: CASSPDRTEAFF. The complete variable domain, with remaining parts taken from reference TRBV11-2 and TRBJ1-1, reads EAGVAQSPRYKIIEKRQSVAFWCNPISGHATLYWYQQILGQGPKLLIQFQNNGVVDDSQLPKDRFSAERLKGVDSTLKIQPAKLEDSAVYLCASSPDRTEAFFGQGTRLTVV.

For the CDR3, the DNA is TGTGCCACCAGTGATTTAGTATTCGGGATTACGGGAACTAATGAAAAACTGTTTTTT. It specifies CATSDLVFGITGTNEKLFF. This sequence joins TRBV24-1 and TRBJ1-4; D is undetermined. V was trimmed by 1 base and J by 1 base, leaving 18 bases between them. Germline CDR1 KGHDR, CDR2 SFDVKD. The CDR3 extends over 19 amino acids.

This chain connects TRBV19 to TRBJ2-3; D ambiguous. Per germline, CDR1 LNHDA and CDR2 SQIVND (reference sequence). The CDR3 consists of 9 residues. Trimming stripped 9 bases from V and 5 bases from J, with 3 bases between. The chain's CDR3 is CASQDTQYF. In DNA, the CDR3 is TGTGCCAGCCAAGATACGCAGTATTTT.

The rearrangement uses TRBV11-2 and TRBJ2-3; D might be TRBD1 (7 bases). The CDR3 covers 14 residues. Germline V gene sequence: CDR1 SGHAT, CDR2 FQNNGV. Trimming removed 0 bases at V and 4 bases at J, with 8 bases between. Here the CDR3 reads CASSLDRGADTQYF. CDR3 sequence (DNA): TGTGCCAGCAGCTTAGACAGGGGGGCAGATACGCAGTATTTT.

The chain joins TRBV9 to TRBJ2-3, with 10 bases lining up with TRBD2. The germline V gene has CDR1 SGDLS and CDR2 YYNGEE. The junction had 2 bases not matched to a gene; V was cut back by 0 bases and J by 1 base. This CDR3 region has 16 residues. In DNA, the CDR3 is TGTGCCAGCAGCGTAGGGCTAGCGGGGGGCACAGATACGCAGTATTTT. This translates into CASSVGLAGGTDTQYF.

V is TRBV29-1 and J is TRBJ2-7, with D possibly being TRBD1 (5 bases). The V gene lost 3 bases and the J gene lost 4 bases, with 16 bases spanning the gap. CDR1 and CDR2 (germline): SQVTM, ANQGSEA. This CDR3 is 14 amino acids long. In DNA, the CDR3 is TGCAGCGTTGAGGTCAGCAGGGTCGGGTACGAGCAGTACTTC. Protein product: CSVEVSRVGYEQYF.

This clone was picked up a small number of times. The chain couples TRBV6-5 to TRBJ1-3; D is perhaps TRBD1 (6 bases). The CDR3 totals 14 residues. V was cut by 6 bases and J by 6 bases, with 15 bases left in between. Germline CDR1 MNHEY, CDR2 SVGAGI. The CDR3 sequence: CASRSTGPENTIYF. CDR3 DNA: TGTGCCAGCAGATCTACAGGGCCGGAAAACACCATATATTTT.

In the case of this clone: Other DNA variants within this sample encode the same CDR3. The chain joins TRBV9 to TRBJ2-5; possible D gene TRBD2, 5 bases. Germline V CDR1 and CDR2: SGDLS, YYNGEE. Trimming shortened V by 0 bases and J by 5 bases, and 11 bases separated the two germline ends. The CDR3 is 14 residues long. DNA of the CDR3: TGTGCCAGCAGCGTAGAGGGCGGGCAGGAGACCCAGTACTTC. It specifies CASSVEGGQETQYF.

The CDR3 DNA follows: TGTGCCAGCAGTTACAGGCGGGGCCCGAACACCGGGGAGCTGTTTTTT. Translated, it gives CASSYRRGPNTGELFF. The V call is TRBV6-6, the J call TRBJ2-2, with a weak D call TRBD2 (6 bases). V lost 2 bases and J lost 0, with 10 bases in between. The V gene's germline CDR1 is MNHNY and CDR2 SVGAGI (reference sequence). The CDR3 runs 16 residues.